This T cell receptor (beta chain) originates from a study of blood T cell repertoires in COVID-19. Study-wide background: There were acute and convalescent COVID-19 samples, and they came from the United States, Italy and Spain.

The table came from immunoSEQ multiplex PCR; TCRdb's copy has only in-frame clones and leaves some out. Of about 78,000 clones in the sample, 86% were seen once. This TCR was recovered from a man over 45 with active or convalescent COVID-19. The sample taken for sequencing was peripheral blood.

CDR3 sequence reads: CASSLSSTRQETQYF. As DNA, the CDR3 is TGTGCCAGCAGCTTATCGAGCACTCGTCAAGAGACCCAGTACTTC. The chain is built from TRBV7-6 and TRBJ2-5; no firm D call. The length of the CDR3 is 15 residues. Trimming took 2 bases from V and 2 from J, leaving 12 bases between them. The V gene's germline CDR1 is SGHVS and CDR2 FNYEAQ. Full variable domain (remainder filled in from reference TRBV7-6 and TRBJ2-5): GAGVSQSPRYKVTKRGQDVALRCDPISGHVSLYWYRQALGQGPEFLTYFNYEAQQDKSGLPNDRFSAERPEGSISTLTIQRTEQRDSAMYRCASSLSSTRQETQYFGPGTRLLVL.